This record covers a single T cell receptor beta chain. This clone was found once. Its target antigen remains unknown. Base qualities are not recorded, but no much larger clone differs from it by a single base. The CDR3 contains 16 residues, cysteine and phenylalanine counted. Only CDR3 DNA is held: 48 bases, read in frame from base 1. After removal of 4 bases from V and 6 bases from J, the junction retains 8 bases not matched to a gene. Taken from the germline V gene, the CDR1 and CDR2 loops are SGHRS and YFSETQ. The immunoSEQ Assay, a bias-controlled multiplex PCR, was used to amplify TCRbeta CDR3 regions from genomic DNA. The authors' pipeline ran thus. Within the assay, amplification of reference gene primers was used to estimate how many nucleated cells each sample contained. Sequence reads were collapsed and filtered to measure the absolute abundance of every unique TCRbeta CDR3 rearrangement. For each sample, productive Simpson clonality was calculated as the square root of Simpson's diversity index over productive rearrangements. Drawn from immuneACCESS, this table holds only the in-frame rearrangements with V and J called that TCRdb kept. Clones are partly lost; checked studies trace under half to an unresolved V gene and leave the rest unexplained. From that table come the V and J calls and clone size; the DNA was used to work out D and trimming. Within this sample are about 56,000 clones, with roughly two thirds of them counted one time only. Roughly 5% of the sample is in the top ten clones.

This record belongs to a study of blood T cell repertoires in COVID-19 (dated by TCRdb to about 2020). About the full investigation: Collaborator samples came from the United States, Italy and Spain and covered acute and convalescent phases of COVID-19. The material from the prospective study consisted of cDNA or gDNA derived from T cells, B-cell-depleted T cells, or PBMCs. The dataset comprised deeply sampled blood TCRbeta repertoires from subjects exposed to, actively infected with, or recovered from COVID-19. A freely available public database, intended as a resource for researchers studying the immune response to SARS-CoV-2, is where the repertoires were released. Samples were obtained from the ongoing ImmuneRACE study (first 160 participants) and from 950 to 1,500 subjects provided by 6 global collaborators. Nearly every sample came with metadata listing a de-identified subject ID, COVID-19 status, age in years and sex. Where available, HLA class I and class II types were obtained from metadata supplied by the sample provider rather than from assay-based typing. Overall study outcomes, separate from this receptor: How much clinical and demographic metadata was included differed by source and by participant, and the metadata was provided uncurated.

One collaborating source in Seattle enrolled patients while the patients were actively infected and followed the patients over time throughout the course of disease. The collaborating institutions used their own protocols to collect whole blood in K2EDTA tubes. For TCRbeta analysis, collaborators shipped samples in one of three forms: frozen whole blood, isolated PBMCs, or DNA extracted from either of those sample types. Specimen: peripheral blood. This sequence originates from a woman aged 70-85 years with COVID-19, enrolled during active disease. The V and J genes are TRBV5-1 and TRBJ2-1, with TRBD2 matching 12 junction bases. For the CDR3, the sequence is CASSSSPGLAGNEQFF. In nucleotides, the sequence is TGCGCCAGCAGCAGCTCCCCGGGACTAGCGGGCAATGAGCAGTTCTTC.